Listed below are T cell receptor beta chains from one sample, sequenced in a study of regulatory T cells in long-lasting Graves disease. MiXCR was run by TCRdb on the multiplex PCR reads, yielding one entry per CDR3 protein. The sample consists of hundreds of thousands of distinct CDR3 sequences, 16% of them appearing once. The sample was also linked to a second study, of T cells in Graves' hyperthyroidism and ophthalmopathy.

Material: peripheral blood mononuclear cells (PBMCs), obtained at new diagnosis, from a patient treated with antithyroid drugs. The receptors were sampled from a man aged 40-55 years with Graves disease. Each CDR3 is given with its conserved first and last residue. D genes are given only for firm matches. Only part of the rows carry a size: once, few, many, or a class if the clone is expanded.

cdr3_nt,cdr3_aa,clone_size,d_call,v_call,j_call
TGTGCCAGCAGCTTAACAGGGGGCGCGGAGAACACCGGGGAGCTGTTTTTT,CASSLTGGAENTGELFF,NA,TRBD1,TRBV7-3,TRBJ2-2
TGTGCCAGCAGCTCGCTTTCAGGGGGATCCTACGAGCAGTACTTC,CASSSLSGGSYEQYF,few,TRBD1,TRBV11-2,TRBJ2-7
TGCGCCAGCAGCCAAGATGCCGGACAGGGGAATTCACCCCTCCACTTT,CASSQDAGQGNSPLHF,NA,TRBD1,TRBV4-1,TRBJ1-6
TGTGCCAGCTCAGCCTACCATGAATACGAGCAGTACTTC,CASSAYHEYEQYF,many,NA,TRBV18,TRBJ2-7
TGCGCCAGCAGCCCCACGGGGAGGGAGAGGAATTCACCCCTCCACTTT,CASSPTGRERNSPLHF,many,NA,TRBV5-1,TRBJ1-6
TGTGCCAGCAGCCAAGGACCAGGGGGGAATCAGCCCCAGCATTTT,CASSQGPGGNQPQHF,many,TRBD1,TRBV3-1,TRBJ1-5
TGTGCCAGCTCACCTCAGGGAGGTTTCTACAATGAGCAGTTCTTC,CASSPQGGFYNEQFF,many,NA,TRBV18,TRBJ2-1
TGCAGTGCTAGAGACTACAGGGACAATGAGCAGTTCTTC,CSARDYRDNEQFF,few,NA,TRBV20-1,TRBJ2-1
TGTGCCAGCAAACGGACTAGCGGGGGTTACGAGCAGTACTTC,CASKRTSGGYEQYF,NA,TRBD2,TRBV2,TRBJ2-7
TGTGCCAGCAGCTCGAGGGGGATGGAAGGCTACACCTTC,CASSSRGMEGYTF,NA,NA,TRBV5-5,TRBJ1-2
TGTGCCAGTAGTATTCAGGGGGGAGTGCAGTACTTC,CASSIQGGVQYF,NA,NA,TRBV19,TRBJ2-7
TGTGCCAGCAGTTTGGCGGCGAACAGGTGGGAGCAGTTCTTC,CASSLAANRWEQFF,many,NA,TRBV6-5,TRBJ2-1
TGCGCCAGCAGCCCCCGGGGGACAGGGTTCGACGAGCAGTACTTC,CASSPRGTGFDEQYF,NA,TRBD1,TRBV5-1,TRBJ2-7
TGCAGTGCTACCCGGACAGGGGGCGCTTGGAATGAGCAGTACTTC,CSATRTGGAWNEQYF,NA,TRBD1,TRBV20-1,TRBJ2-7
TGTGCCAGCAGGGTAATAGCGGGGGGCCTGGGAGAGACCCAGTACTTC,CASRVIAGGLGETQYF,few,TRBD2,TRBV6-2/TRBV6-3,TRBJ2-5
TGTGCCAGCAGCTTAATGGCAGGGGACCCCTATGGCTACACCTTC,CASSLMAGDPYGYTF,NA,NA,TRBV7-2,TRBJ1-2
TGTGCCAGCAGGGCGCCAGGGAGAGTCGAAAAACTGTTTTTT,CASRAPGRVEKLFF,NA,NA,TRBV28,TRBJ1-4
TGTGCCAGCAGCCGGTACGGACAGGGCAAGAACACTGAAGCTTTCTTT,CASSRYGQGKNTEAFF,many,TRBD1,TRBV2,TRBJ1-1
TGTGCCAGTAGTATAGATACAGCAAGCAATCAGCCCCAGCATTTT,CASSIDTASNQPQHF,few,NA,TRBV19,TRBJ1-5
TGTGCCAGCAGTGATGACTTTAACTATGGCTACACCTTC,CASSDDFNYGYTF,NA,NA,TRBV2,TRBJ1-2
TGTGCCAGCTCACGGACAGGGGATCAGCACGAGCAGTACTTC,CASSRTGDQHEQYF,NA,TRBD1,TRBV18,TRBJ2-7
TGCGCCAGCAGCTTGGTTGGCAGGGATTCCTACGAGCAGTACTTC,CASSLVGRDSYEQYF,many,NA,TRBV5-1,TRBJ2-7
TGTGCCAGCAGCTTACCGGGACAGGGACGCTACGAGCAGTACTTC,CASSLPGQGRYEQYF,many,TRBD1,TRBV28,TRBJ2-7
TGTGCCAGCAGTTACTCCGGACAGGGCGTCTATGGCTACACCTTC,CASSYSGQGVYGYTF,few,TRBD1,TRBV6-2/TRBV6-3,TRBJ1-2
TGTGCCAGCAGCCCGGGACTAGCGGGGCCCAACAATGAGCAGTTCTTC,CASSPGLAGPNNEQFF,many,TRBD2,TRBV7-3,TRBJ2-1
TGTGCCAGCAGATCGGGGACAGGGACTAGCAATCAGCCCCAGCATTTT,CASRSGTGTSNQPQHF,NA,TRBD1,TRBV5-4,TRBJ1-5
TGCAGTGCTAGCCTAGCGGGGGGGCCGGACGAGCAGTACTTC,CSASLAGGPDEQYF,many,TRBD2,TRBV20-1,TRBJ2-7
TGCAGTGCTAGAGTGGCGGGTATCGCACTGAACACTGAAGCTTTCTTT,CSARVAGIALNTEAFF,many,NA,TRBV20-1,TRBJ1-1
TGTGCCAGCACTCCCCGGGACAGGACATACGAGCAGTACTTC,CASTPRDRTYEQYF,NA,TRBD1,TRBV12-3/TRBV12-4,TRBJ2-7
TGCAGTGCTCCCCGCGATGGGAGGAATGAGCAGTTCTTC,CSAPRDGRNEQFF,many,NA,TRBV20-1,TRBJ2-1
TGTGCCATCAGTGATCGGGATGAGCAGTTCTTC,CAISDRDEQFF,NA,NA,TRBV10-3,TRBJ2-1
TGTGCCACGCGACTTGGCACTGAAGCTTTCTTT,CATRLGTEAFF,few,NA,TRBV24-1,TRBJ1-1
TGCGCCAGCAGCGGCCTCAGGGGTTACAATGAGCAGTTCTTC,CASSGLRGYNEQFF,many,NA,TRBV5-1,TRBJ2-1
TGTGCCAGCAGCTTAGCTCCGACCGGGGAGCTGTTTTTT,CASSLAPTGELFF,many,NA,TRBV11-2,TRBJ2-2
TGTGCCAGCAGTTTTGGTGACGGGAACACAGATACGCAGTATTTT,CASSFGDGNTDTQYF,many,NA,TRBV12-3/TRBV12-4,TRBJ2-3
TGCAGCGTTGAAGGGACAGGGAGAGAGACCCAGTACTTC,CSVEGTGRETQYF,few,TRBD1,TRBV29-1,TRBJ2-5
TGTGCCAGCAGTTTACACCGGGACATACCCCTAAGGGGCTACACCTTC,CASSLHRDIPLRGYTF,many,NA,TRBV28,TRBJ1-2
TGTGCCAGCAGTTTACGGGCTGTTCTTGGGTCGGGGAGCACAGATACGCAGTATTTT,CASSLRAVLGSGSTDTQYF,many,NA,TRBV6-2/TRBV6-3,TRBJ2-3
TGCGCCAGCAGCTTGTATGGGGGCCAATACAATGAGCAGTTCTTC,CASSLYGGQYNEQFF,many,NA,TRBV5-1,TRBJ2-1
TGTGCCAGCAGTCCTGCGGCCTACTCCTACGAGCAGTACTTC,CASSPAAYSYEQYF,many,NA,TRBV28,TRBJ2-7
TGCGCCAGCAGCTTGGCTAGCGGGGGGACCACAGATACGCAGTATTTT,CASSLASGGTTDTQYF,few,TRBD2,TRBV5-1,TRBJ2-3
TGTGCCAGCAGTGAGGGCCGGGGCTATGGCTACACCTTC,CASSEGRGYGYTF,many,NA,TRBV2,TRBJ1-2
TGCGCCAGCAGCTTGTTCGGGGGGGATAATTCACCCCTCCACTTT,CASSLFGGDNSPLHF,NA,NA,TRBV5-1,TRBJ1-6
TGCAGTGCTAGAGATCCGGGACAGGGGGCGAGTGGCTACACCTTC,CSARDPGQGASGYTF,many,TRBD1,TRBV20-1,TRBJ1-2
TGCGCCAGCAGCTCTCCTTTGCCCGGTGAAAAACTGTTTTTT,CASSSPLPGEKLFF,many,NA,TRBV5-1,TRBJ1-4
TGTGCCAGCAGACAGGGGTATCGCACTGAAGCTTTCTTT,CASRQGYRTEAFF,many,TRBD1,TRBV2,TRBJ1-1
TGTGCCAGCGGGTCCCATGAGCAGTTCTTC,CASGSHEQFF,many,NA,TRBV6-1,TRBJ2-1
TGTGCCAGCAGCGGGACTTCTAATGAAAAACTGTTTTTT,CASSGTSNEKLFF,many,NA,TRBV2,TRBJ1-4
TGCGCCAGCAGCGCATCCATAGGTGAAAAACTGTTTTTT,CASSASIGEKLFF,NA,NA,TRBV5-1,TRBJ1-4
TGTGCCAGCAGTTCTATTGGGACAGGCTACGAGCAGTACTTC,CASSSIGTGYEQYF,NA,TRBD1,TRBV12-3/TRBV12-4,TRBJ2-7
TGTGCCAGCAGCTCCGACTGGTACGAGCAGTACTTC,CASSSDWYEQYF,NA,NA,TRBV7-9,TRBJ2-7
TGTGCCAGCAGTTTAGGTTTCAGGGCAGCCCAAGAGACCCAGTACTTC,CASSLGFRAAQETQYF,many,NA,TRBV12-3/TRBV12-4,TRBJ2-5
TGTGCCAGCTCACCGGGGTCCTATAATTCACCCCTCCACTTT,CASSPGSYNSPLHF,many,NA,TRBV18,TRBJ1-6
TGTGCCAGCACCGCGTCAATCTCTGGAAACACCATATATTTT,CASTASISGNTIYF,few,NA,TRBV7-2,TRBJ1-3
TGTGCCAGCAGCTTCTACCAGAACACCGGGGAGCTGTTTTTT,CASSFYQNTGELFF,NA,NA,TRBV7-2,TRBJ2-2
TGTGCCAGCAGTGATGCGCTGCTGGGGACCCAGTACTTC,CASSDALLGTQYF,many,NA,TRBV6-1,TRBJ2-5
TGCAGCGTTGACAGGGTGGATACTGAAGCTTTCTTT,CSVDRVDTEAFF,many,NA,TRBV29-1,TRBJ1-1